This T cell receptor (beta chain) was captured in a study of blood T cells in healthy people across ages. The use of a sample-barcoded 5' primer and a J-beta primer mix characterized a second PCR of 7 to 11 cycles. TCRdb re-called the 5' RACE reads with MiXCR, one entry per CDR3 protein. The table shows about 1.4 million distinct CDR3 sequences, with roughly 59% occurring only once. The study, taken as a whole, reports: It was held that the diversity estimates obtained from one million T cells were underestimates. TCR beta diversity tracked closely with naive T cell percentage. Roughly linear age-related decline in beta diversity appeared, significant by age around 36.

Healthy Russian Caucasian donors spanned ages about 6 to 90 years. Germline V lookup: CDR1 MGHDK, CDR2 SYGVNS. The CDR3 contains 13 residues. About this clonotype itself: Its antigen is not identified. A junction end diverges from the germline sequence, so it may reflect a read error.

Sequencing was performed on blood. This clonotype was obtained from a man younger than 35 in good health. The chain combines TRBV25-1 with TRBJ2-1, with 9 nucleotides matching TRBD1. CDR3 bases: TGTGCCAGCGCCGGGACAGGGAGGAATGTGCAGTTCTTC. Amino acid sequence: CASAGTGRNVQFF.